This is a list of T cell receptor beta chains from one sample in a study of blood T cells in healthy people across ages. TCRdb analysed the 5' RACE reads with MiXCR anew, one entry per CDR3 protein. Of approximately 1.5 million distinct CDR3 sequences listed, about 31% were seen once; the top ten hold about 10%. The source material was blood. These receptors were collected from a young woman in good health. Both conserved end residues are part of each CDR3. The D gene is left open where the match is weak. Part of the rows lack a size; the others show once, few, many or a class for expanded clones.

>TRBV24-1|12|.|TRBJ1-1|.
TGTGCCACCAGTGATGGGGGCAGGGAGACTTTCTTT
CATSDGGRETFF
>TRBV4-1|19|.|TRBJ2-1|TRBD2
TGCGCCAGCAGCCCCCGGACTAGCGGGAGACTGAGCTCCTACAATGAGCAGTTCTTC
CASSPRTSGRLSSYNEQFF
>TRBV4-2|16|few|TRBJ2-7|TRBD2
TGTGCCAGCAGCCAAACCTCTGCGGGAGAGGGCGCCGAGCAGTACTTC
CASSQTSAGEGAEQYF
>TRBV7-9|16|.|TRBJ1-6|TRBD1
TGTGCCAGCAGCCCACGGGACAGGGTTGGAAATTCACCCCTCCACTTT
CASSPRDRVGNSPLHF
>TRBV30|15|.|TRBJ2-1|.
TGTGCCTGGAGTGTACGTAAAGGGGCCTACAATGAGCAGTTCTTC
CAWSVRKGAYNEQFF
>TRBV15|12|few|TRBJ2-1|.
TGTGCCACCAGCAGAGATCTTGATGAGCAGTTCTTC
CATSRDLDEQFF
>TRBV3-1|16|few|TRBJ2-2|TRBD2
TGTGCCAGCAGCCAGGGACTAGCGGAAAACACCGGGGAGCTGTTTTTT
CASSQGLAENTGELFF
>TRBV28|18|few|TRBJ1-6|.
TGTGCCAGCAGGCCCCCCTGGCAGCGCTACTCCTATAATTCACCCCTCCACTTT
CASRPPWQRYSYNSPLHF
>TRBV4-2|12|.|TRBJ2-1|.
TGTGCCAGCAGCCAAGCGTCTAGACCGCAGTTCTTC
CASSQASRPQFF
>TRBV28|11|.|TRBJ1-1|.
TGTGCCTACTCCGTCGGGAGGGAAGCTTTCTTT
CAYSVGREAFF
>TRBV7-9|15|.|TRBJ1-1|.
TGTGCCAGCAGCTTCCGGGTGGGGACGGCCACTGAAGCTTTCTTT
CASSFRVGTATEAFF
>TRBV5-5|17|few|TRBJ2-2|TRBD2
TGTGCCAGCAGCTTGGCCTTAGCGGGGGGTCTCACCGGGGAGCTGTTTTTT
CASSLALAGGLTGELFF
>TRBV5-1|16|.|TRBJ2-3|TRBD2
TGCGCCAGCAGCCCGCTTGGCGGGAGGGTTGAAGATACGCAGTATTTT
CASSPLGGRVEDTQYF
>TRBV28|15|.|TRBJ2-3|.
TGTGCCACCACCCTCTCCTCATTGGGGTCAGATACGCAGTATTTT
CATTLSSLGSDTQYF
>TRBV6-6|15|.|TRBJ1-1|.
TGTGTCAGCAGGGACCAGGGAGGGGGGAACACTGAAGCTTTCTTT
CVSRDQGGGNTEAFF
>TRBV7-8|13|.|TRBJ2-2|.
TGTGCCAGCAGCTTAGAACAGGGCAGGGAGCTGTTTTTT
CASSLEQGRELFF
>TRBV5-1|16|few|TRBJ2-1|TRBD2
TGCGCCAGCAGCTTTGTAGCGGGGCACTCCTACAATGAGCAGTTCTTC
CASSFVAGHSYNEQFF
>TRBV13|16|.|TRBJ2-6|.
TGTGCCAGCAGTTCCTACCGAACCTCTGGGGCCAACGTCCTGACTTTC
CASSSYRTSGANVLTF
>TRBV12-3/TRBV12-4|13|many|TRBJ1-2|.
TGTGCCAGCAGTTTAAGCGGGGCGGATGGCTACACCTTC
CASSLSGADGYTF
>TRBV20-1|15|.|TRBJ2-3|.
TGCAGTGCTGCAGGGGGGGGTGGGGACACAGATACGCAGTATTTT
CSAAGGGGDTDTQYF
>TRBV12-3/TRBV12-4|13|few|TRBJ1-2|.
TGTGCCAGCAGTTTAGGTGGTATCTATGACTACACCTTC
CASSLGGIYDYTF
>TRBV9|14|.|TRBJ1-1|.
TGTGCCAGCAGCGTAGGCCCCACGGGCACTGAAGCTTTCTTT
CASSVGPTGTEAFF
>TRBV12-3/TRBV12-4|14|.|TRBJ2-5|.
TGTGCCAGCAGTTTATGGGACAAGCAAGAGACCCAGTACTTC
CASSLWDKQETQYF
>TRBV29-1|12|many|TRBJ1-5|.
TGCAGCGTCCGGGAGGGTGATAGAGCCCAGCATTTT
CSVREGDRAQHF
>TRBV5-8|11|few|TRBJ1-2|.
TGTGCCAGCCGGTGGGAGGAGCGTCGCACCTTC
CASRWEERRTF
>TRBV7-2|15|few|TRBJ2-7|TRBD1
TGTGCCAGCAGCTTGTACCAGGGGGCGCGCTACGAGCAGTACTTC
CASSLYQGARYEQYF
>TRBV15|15|once|TRBJ2-5|.
TGTGCCACCAGCAGAGATTGGTCAGAATCGGAGACCCGGTACTTC
CATSRDWSESETRYF
>TRBV21-1|21|.|TRBJ2-4|.
TGTGCCAGCAGCAAAGTGGGGACAGGGTTAAAAAGGGGGTCAGCCAAAAACATTCAGTACTTC
CASSKVGTGLKRGSAKNIQYF
>TRBV7-3|15|.|TRBJ2-7|TRBD2
TGTGCCAGCAGCTTAAGCGGGGGGGCCTCCTACGAGCGGTACTTC
CASSLSGGASYERYF
>TRBV20-1|14|.|TRBJ2-7|.
TGCAGTGCTAGGACCCGGGCAAACTCCTACGAGCAGTACTTC
CSARTRANSYEQYF
>TRBV2|17|.|TRBJ1-1|TRBD1
TGTGCCAGCGGAGGGCTCCCGGGACAGGGACTGAACACTGAAGCTTTCTTT
CASGGLPGQGLNTEAFF
>TRBV13|13|.|TRBJ2-7|TRBD2
TGTGCCAGCGCAAGCGGGGCCCCCTACGAGCAGTACTTC
CASASGAPYEQYF
>TRBV5-1|15|.|TRBJ1-1|.
TGCGCCAGCAGCTTGGCCTTGGGGGGTGGGACTGAAGCTTTCTTT
CASSLALGGGTEAFF
>TRBV24-1|16|few|TRBJ2-1|TRBD1
TGTGCCACCAGTGATTCGGGGACAGGCCTAAACAATGAGCAGTTCTTC
CATSDSGTGLNNEQFF
>TRBV28|14|.|TRBJ2-3|.
TGTGCCAGCAGTTTAGGAGGGGACTCAGATACGCAGTATTTT
CASSLGGDSDTQYF
>TRBV5-1|14|.|TRBJ2-7|.
TGCGCCAGCAGCGAATGCACTGGGTTAGGTGAGCAGTACTTC
CASSECTGLGEQYF
>TRBV5-1|16|few|TRBJ2-1|.
TGCGCCAGCAGCCCACTCGGCAGGAGCTCCTACAATGAGCAGTTCTTC
CASSPLGRSSYNEQFF
>TRBV20-1|14|.|TRBJ2-3|.
TGCAGTGCCCCGGCGGGGACCCTCGCAGATACGCAGTATTTT
CSAPAGTLADTQYF
>TRBV4-2|13|.|TRBJ2-5|.
TGTGCCAGCAGCCAAGATAGAAAGGAGACCCAGTACTTC
CASSQDRKETQYF
>TRBV5-1|16|few|TRBJ2-1|TRBD1
TGCGCCAGCAGCCAGGACAGGGGGGTTATTGGAGATGAGCAGTTCTTC
CASSQDRGVIGDEQFF
>TRBV6-1|17|.|TRBJ1-6|.
TGTGCCAGCACGGGACATTCATCCGAAGGGTATAATTCACCCCTCCACTTT
CASTGHSSEGYNSPLHF
>TRBV11-2|16|.|TRBJ2-5|TRBD2
TGTGCCAGCAGCTTAGCCCCGGGGGGACCCCAAGAGACCCAGTACTTC
CASSLAPGGPQETQYF
>TRBV7-2|16|few|TRBJ1-2|.
TGTGCCAGCAGCCCCGTTACCGTCGACAGTTTCTATGGCTACACCTTC
CASSPVTVDSFYGYTF
>TRBV6-2/TRBV6-3|13|few|TRBJ2-1|.
TGTGCCAGCAGTTACGTACAGGGCAATGAGCAGTTCTTC
CASSYVQGNEQFF
>TRBV20-1|13|few|TRBJ2-3|.
TGCAGTGCTAAGTCGTATAGCACAGATACGCAGTATTTT
CSAKSYSTDTQYF
>TRBV20-1|14|few|TRBJ1-2|.
TGCAGTGCTAGAGATCTGATGGTCCATGATGGCTACACCTTC
CSARDLMVHDGYTF
>TRBV7-8|15|.|TRBJ2-1|.
TGTGCCAGCAGCGCCCTAGGACAGTCGGGGAATGAGCAGTTCTTC
CASSALGQSGNEQFF
>TRBV20-1|11|few|TRBJ2-5|.
TGCAGTACGAGACAGTCAGGGACCCAGTACTTC
CSTRQSGTQYF
>TRBV18|12|.|TRBJ2-5|.
TGTACCAGCTCACCCTCCCAAGAGACCCAGTACTTC
CTSSPSQETQYF
>TRBV6-5|15|few|TRBJ2-5|.
TGTGCCAGCAGTTACTGGGAACAGGGCCAAGAGACCCAGTACTTC
CASSYWEQGQETQYF
>TRBV7-9|14|few|TRBJ2-5|TRBD2
TGTGCCAGCAGCCCGCGCGGGAGAGAATACGTGCAGTACTTC
CASSPRGREYVQYF
>TRBV7-7|15|.|TRBJ2-1|.
TGTGCCAGCAGCTTAGGTGACGGGATCTCAAATGAGCAGTTCTTC
CASSLGDGISNEQFF
>TRBV20-1|17|.|TRBJ1-1|.
TGCAGTGCTAGACATTACGTAGCCGGGACCTTGAACACTGAAGCTTTCTTT
CSARHYVAGTLNTEAFF
>TRBV20-1|13|many|TRBJ1-2|TRBD1
TGCAGTGCAGAGGGAACAGGGGGCTATGGCTACACCTTC
CSAEGTGGYGYTF
>TRBV6-1|12|few|TRBJ2-7|TRBD2
TGTGCCACCGCAGAGCGGGGCTACGAGCAGTACTTC
CATAERGYEQYF
>TRBV4-1|16|.|TRBJ2-7|.
TGCGCCAGCAGCCCGATAGGGGCGGAAGGCTCCTACGAGCAGTACTTC
CASSPIGAEGSYEQYF
>TRBV20-1|17|few|TRBJ1-6|TRBD1
TGCAGTGCTACGGGACAGGAGTATATTTCCTATAATTCACCCCTCCACTTT
CSATGQEYISYNSPLHF
>TRBV7-2|19|.|TRBJ2-7|TRBD2
TGTGCCAGCAGCCCCCCGCCAGGGACTAGCGGGAGTACCCCCTACGAGCAGTACTTC
CASSPPPGTSGSTPYEQYF
>TRBV19|15|.|TRBJ2-6|.
TGTGCCAGTATGGGCCGGGGCTCTGGGGCCAACGTCCTGACTTTC
CASMGRGSGANVLTF